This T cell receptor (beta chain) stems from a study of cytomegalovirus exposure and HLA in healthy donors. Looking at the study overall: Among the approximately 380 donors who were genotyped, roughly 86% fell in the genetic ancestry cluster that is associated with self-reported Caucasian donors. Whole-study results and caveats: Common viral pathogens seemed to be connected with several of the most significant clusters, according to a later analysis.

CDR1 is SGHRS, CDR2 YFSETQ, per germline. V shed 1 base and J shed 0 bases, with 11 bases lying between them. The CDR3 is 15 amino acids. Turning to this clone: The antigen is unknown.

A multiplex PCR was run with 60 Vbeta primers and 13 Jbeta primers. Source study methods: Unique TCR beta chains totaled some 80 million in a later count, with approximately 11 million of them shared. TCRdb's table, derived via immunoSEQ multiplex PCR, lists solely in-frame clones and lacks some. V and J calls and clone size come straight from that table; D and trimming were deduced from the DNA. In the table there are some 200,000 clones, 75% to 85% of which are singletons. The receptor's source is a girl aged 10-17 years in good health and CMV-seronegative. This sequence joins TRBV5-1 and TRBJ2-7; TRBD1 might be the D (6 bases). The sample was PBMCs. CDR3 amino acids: CASSLRQGRSYEQYF. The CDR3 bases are TGCGCCAGCAGCTTGCGGCAGGGGCGCTCCTACGAGCAGTACTTC.